This TCR beta chain was obtained from a study of PD-1 blockade in classical Hodgkin lymphoma. Time point defined: newly diagnosed, previously untreated cHL patient sample. Study-level points and caveats: Newly diagnosed patients were said to have less baseline TCR diversity than healthy donors did.

TCRdb's copy holds only in-frame clones and misses some; the assay was immunoSEQ multiplex PCR. In the table there are tens of thousands of clones, 90% to 95% of which are singletons. About this clone itself: What it binds is not known.

The sequence came from a human donor with classical Hodgkin lymphoma. Sequenced input: peripheral blood mononuclear cells (PBMCs).

The CDR3 reads CAISGGPSGQETQYF. The CDR3 DNA reads TGTGCCATCAGTGGAGGCCCTAGCGGGCAAGAGACCCAGTACTTC. The J gene is TRBJ2-5, the V gene TRBV10-3; 8 nucleotides align to TRBD2. Trimming took 4 bases from V and 2 from J; bases not matched to a gene: 6. The CDR3 totals 15 residues. Germline loops: CDR1 ENHRY, CDR2 SYGVKD.